Each of the 26 T cell receptor beta chains below was sequenced from the same sample in a study of human T cells and chemical hapten exposure (dated by TCRdb to the early 2020s). The protocol used for the library was RACE. Sequencing was carried out with a NextSeq 500. TCRdb reprocessed the public reads (quality trimming at Q25 with fastp, clone calling with MiXCR) and kept in-frame beta chains. Identical CDR3 proteins give one entry, which carries the most common genes and DNA. The sample profile shows 75,000 to 90,000 distinct CDR3 sequences; 7.5% to 9% of them were found once. About 1.6% of the sample lies in the top ten. Per the publication, the time point label means: patch test 1, 2 weeks after DPC sensitization. The treatment or condition label here, explained by the study, means: therapeutic diphenylcyclopropenone sensitization with weekly scalp DPC. The sequencing used whole blood, collected in connection with sensitization to the hapten diphenylcyclopropenone (DPC). These receptors were taken from a woman between 25 and 40 years old with alopecia areata. Some clones in this sample may be carry-over from other donors' samples.

V usage is TRBV5-1 and J usage is TRBJ1-1, with TRBD1 matching over 7 bases. V lost 2 bases to trimming and J lost 11 bases; unmatched junction nucleotides: 6. CDR3 length: 12 amino acids. The germline V gene encodes CDR1 SGHRS and CDR2 YFSETQ. The CDR3 coding sequence is TGCGCCAGCAGCTTCCAGGGGGAGAGCGCTTTCTTT. Protein: CASSFQGESAFF.

The V call is TRBV18, the J call TRBJ1-1; D not resolved. V was cut by 3 bases and J by 1 base, with 6 bases left in between. Germline V gives CDR1 KGHSH, CDR2 LQKENI. The CDR3 has 13 residues. In DNA, the CDR3 is TGTGCCAGCTCACCGCCAGCGAACACTGAAGCTTTCTTT. Protein sequence: CASSPPANTEAFF.

This clonotype was detected many times. CDR3 coding DNA: TGCAGTGCTAGAGATCCCGGGGTGGAAGAGACCCAGTACTTC. Translated, it gives CSARDPGVEETQYF. The chain employs TRBV20-1 and TRBJ2-5, with D possibly TRBD2 on 5 matching bases. V lost 0 bases and J 3 bases, leaving 11 bases between the germline ends. The V gene's germline CDR1 is DFQATT and CDR2 SNEGSKA (reference sequence). This CDR3 has 14 amino acids.

On this clonotype itself: This may arise from a read error, as a much more abundant clone is one base away. The missing conserved phenylalanine or tryptophan at the end of this CDR3 makes a read error likely. This chain connects TRBV6-1 to TRBJ2-2, with D unresolved. The CDR3 contains 13 residues. V lost 6 bases and J lost 2, with 7 bases in between. Germline V gives CDR1 MNHNS, CDR2 SASEGT. In nucleotides, the CDR3 is TGTGCCAGCAGCGAAACAAACACCGGGGAGCTGTTTTCT. Encoded protein: CASSETNTGELFS.

The chain employs TRBV7-6 and TRBJ2-3, with 12 bases identical to TRBD2. Per germline, CDR1 SGHVS and CDR2 FNYEAQ. The CDR3 contains 17 residues. The V gene end was trimmed by 0 bases and the J gene end by 7 bases; junction bases not matched to a gene: 8. DNA of the CDR3: TGTGCCAGCAGCTTAGCCCCCCTAGCGGGGGGGCCGAATACGCAGTATTTT. Translation gives CASSLAPLAGGPNTQYF. Full variable domain (outside the CDR3, taken from reference TRBV7-6 and TRBJ2-3): GAGVSQSPRYKVTKRGQDVALRCDPISGHVSLYWYRQALGQGPEFLTYFNYEAQQDKSGLPNDRFSAERPEGSISTLTIQRTEQRDSAMYRCASSLAPLAGGPNTQYFGPGTRLTVL.

This clonotype has a count of ten or more. The chain is built from TRBV2 and TRBJ2-1; D unclear. Germline values: CDR1 SNHLY, CDR2 FYNNEI. This CDR3 contains 14 residues. Trimming took off 6 bases at V and 2 bases at J, with 11 bases between the two ends. The CDR3 loop is CASRQAAAYNEQFF. The CDR3 DNA reads TGTGCCAGCAGGCAGGCGGCGGCCTACAATGAGCAGTTCTTC.

This clonotype occurred many times. The V call is TRBV7-8, the J call TRBJ1-2; no reliable D call. Trimming cost V 2 bases and J 4 bases, with 8 bases left between them. Germline V lookup: CDR1 SGHVS, CDR2 FQNEAQ. There are 13 residues in the CDR3. The CDR3 DNA reads as TGTGCCAGCAGCTTATCGCCCAGCTATGGCTACACCTTC. Translated, it gives CASSLSPSYGYTF.

This clonotype was recorded at least ten times. The gene calls are TRBV2 and TRBJ2-3; D is uncertain. The CDR3 is 12 residues long. V lost 4 bases and J 6 bases, leaving 8 bases between the germline ends. Germline CDR1 and CDR2: SNHLY and FYNNEI. This CDR3 is CASSVSKDTQYF. CDR3 DNA: TGTGCCAGCAGTGTTTCAAAGGATACGCAGTATTTT.

This clonotype was seen at least ten times. V usage is TRBV3-1 and J usage is TRBJ2-3; D may be TRBD2 (5 bases). This CDR3 is built from 17 residues. The germline gives CDR1 LGHDT, CDR2 YNNKEL (reference sequence). The V and J ends lost 0 bases and 1 base respectively, with 14 bases between them. The CDR3 nucleotides read TGTGCCAGCAGCCAAGAATTTGGGCGGGCACGCACAGATACGCAGTATTTT. As protein: CASSQEFGRARTDTQYF.

This clonotype showed up just a few times. V and J are TRBV7-9 and TRBJ1-1; 12 bases align to TRBD1. V was clipped by 5 bases and J by 3 bases; unmatched bases: 7. Germline V gene sequence: CDR1 SEHNR, CDR2 FQNEAQ (reference sequence). The CDR3 runs 16 residues. The CDR3, as DNA: TGTGCCAGCAGCCCTGGGACAGGGGGCCCGGACACTGAAGCTTTCTTT. It translates to CASSPGTGGPDTEAFF.

This clonotype has a count of ten or more. This rearrangement joins TRBV20-1 to TRBJ2-5, with D uncertain. CDR3 length: 12 residues. Germline V gene lookup returns CDR1 DFQATT and CDR2 SNEGSKA (reference sequence). V was shortened by 1 base and J by 6 bases, with 9 bases between the two germline ends. In nucleotides, the CDR3 is TGCAGTGCTAGAGTCCCGGGCCAGACCCAGTACTTC. Translated: CSARVPGQTQYF.

There are many counts of this clonotype. The chain carries TRBV28 and TRBJ2-7; no definite D call. The CDR3 extends over 12 amino acids. V gave up 5 bases and J gave up 1 base, with 6 bases separating them. Germline V gives CDR1 MDHEN, CDR2 SYDVKM. The CDR3 nucleotides read TGTGCCAGCAGTGAGGCTTCCTACGAGCAGTACTTC. It codes for CASSEASYEQYF.

The sample holds many counts of this clonotype. V usage is TRBV10-3 and J usage is TRBJ2-5; tentative D call: TRBD2 (6 bases). Trimming stripped 8 bases from V and 4 bases from J, with 14 bases between. The CDR3 runs to 13 residues. Germline loops: CDR1 ENHRY, CDR2 SYGVKD. CDR3 sequence (DNA): TGTGCCATCCGGGAGACACTGGGAGAGACCCAGTACTTC. Protein sequence: CAIRETLGETQYF.

Only a few counts were recorded for this clonotype. The V and J genes are TRBV3-1 and TRBJ2-1; D uncertain. V lost 3 bases, J lost 3 bases, and 15 bases lay in between. The CDR3 runs to 16 residues. CDR1 and CDR2 from the germline V gene are LGHDT and YNNKEL (reference sequence). For the CDR3, the DNA is TGTGCCAGCAGCCAGATGGGGTACCTGAACTACAATGAGCAGTTCTTC. Protein: CASSQMGYLNYNEQFF.

This clonotype was detected ten times or more. The J gene is TRBJ2-2, the V gene TRBV7-9, with TRBD2 matching over 15 bases. After removal of 5 bases from V and 5 bases from J, the junction contained 18 bases not matched to a gene. Germline CDR1 SEHNR, CDR2 FQNEAQ (reference sequence). The CDR3 totals 21 residues. CDR3 residues: CASSPTQGLAGGVRRTGELFF. The CDR3 bases are TGTGCCAGCAGCCCTACTCAGGGACTAGCGGGGGGCGTTCGAAGGACCGGGGAGCTGTTTTTT.

This rearrangement joins TRBV5-4 to TRBJ1-6, with TRBD1 as a possible D gene (5 bases). The germline V gene has CDR1 SGHNT and CDR2 YYREEE (reference sequence). This CDR3 contains 15 residues. V shed 0 bases and J shed 9 bases, with 13 bases lying between them. CDR3 DNA sequence: TGTGCCAGCAGCTTGGATCCGGGACCAGGTTCACCCCTCCACTTT. Its translation: CASSLDPGPGSPLHF.

V and J are TRBV12-3 or TRBV12-4 and TRBJ2-3; D could derive from TRBD1 or TRBD2 (5 bases each). This CDR3 is built from 14 residues. With 5 bases removed from V and 7 bases from J, the gap between germline ends came to 16 bases. This CDR3 reads CASSGSFEGNTQYF. As DNA, the CDR3 is TGTGCCAGCAGTGGCTCATTCGAGGGGAATACGCAGTATTTT.

This clonotype appeared once. The chain joins TRBV24-1 to TRBJ2-1, with D possibly called TRBD1 or TRBD2 (5 bases each). V was trimmed by 3 bases and J by 6 bases, leaving 11 bases between them. Germline V gene sequence: CDR1 KGHDR, CDR2 SFDVKD. CDR3 length: 14 residues. The CDR3 DNA reads TGTGCCACCAGTGATGGGGACGGATTCAATGAGCAGTTCTTC. It specifies CATSDGDGFNEQFF.

This clonotype was counted at least ten times. This chain joins TRBV6-1 and TRBJ2-2; D uncertain. CDR1 and CDR2 (germline): MNHNS, SASEGT. Trimming shortened V by 2 bases and J by 0 bases, and 7 bases separated the two germline ends. The CDR3 totals 15 residues. CDR3 bases: TGTGCCAGCAGTGAACAGATAGCGAACACCGGGGAGCTGTTTTTT. It translates to CASSEQIANTGELFF.

This clonotype was detected many times. The J gene is TRBJ2-2, the V gene TRBV15, with D hard to call. The CDR3 covers 18 residues. V dropped 4 bases and J dropped 5 bases, with 23 bases sitting between them. In germline, CDR1 is LNHNV, CDR2 YYDKDF (reference sequence). CDR3 nucleotide sequence: TGTGCCACCAGCAAATATAATACCAAACGGACGGCAACCGGGGAGCTGTTTTTT. Protein product: CATSKYNTKRTATGELFF. Full variable domain (remainder filled in from reference TRBV15 and TRBJ2-2): DAMVIQNPRYQVTQFGKPVTLSCSQTLNHNVMYWYQQKSSQAPKLLFHYYDKDFNNEADTPDNFQSRRPNTSFCFLDIRSPGLGDTAMYLCATSKYNTKRTATGELFFGEGSRLTVL.

This clonotype was picked up many times. The gene calls are TRBV18 and TRBJ2-3; unclear D gene. This CDR3 has 14 amino acids. Trimming took off 6 bases at V and 0 bases at J, with 10 bases between the two ends. From germline, CDR1 is KGHSH and CDR2 LQKENI. CDR3 protein: CASSLGPSTDTQYF. CDR3 coding DNA: TGTGCCAGCTCTCTTGGACCGAGCACAGATACGCAGTATTTT.

Concerning this clonotype: A read error is possible here, since a much larger clone lies one base away. The chain has TRBV5-1 and TRBJ2-2; 7 positions agree with TRBD1. Germline-derived CDR1 and CDR2 are SGHRS and YFSETQ. Trimming at V came to 4 bases and at J to 3 bases, leaving 6 bases not matched to a gene. CDR3 length: 15 amino acids. CDR3 nucleotides: TGCGCCAGCAGCCTTAGACAGGGCTACACCGGGGAGCTGTTTTTT. Translated, it gives CASSLRQGYTGELFF.

This clonotype was counted between two and nine times. The V and J genes are TRBV12-3 or TRBV12-4 and TRBJ1-3; 8 positions agree with TRBD1. The CDR3 runs to 18 residues. V was clipped by 5 bases and J by 6 bases; unmatched bases: 18. CDR3 residues: CASSRTGKGSRIPNTIYF. The CDR3 nucleotides are TGTGCCAGCAGTCGGACAGGGAAGGGAAGTAGGATCCCAAACACCATATATTTT.

This clonotype was counted between two and nine times. This rearrangement joins TRBV10-3 to TRBJ1-2; D is uncertain. CDR3 length: 13 residues. Germline CDR1 ENHRY, CDR2 SYGVKD. V was shortened by 0 bases and J by 4 bases, with 6 bases between the two germline ends. The CDR3 region has the DNA TGTGCCATCAGTGAGTCGGTTGTCTATGGCTACACCTTC. Translated: CAISESVVYGYTF.

V usage is TRBV20-1 and J usage is TRBJ1-2; 7 bases map to TRBD1. V shed 7 bases, J shed 6 bases, and the junction held 17 bases outside the gene matches. The germline CDR1 and CDR2 sequences are DFQATT and SNEGSKA (reference sequence). This CDR3 is 15 amino acids long. CDR3 nucleotide sequence: TGCAGTGTCCCAGGGGGACCCATCTGGGGTGATGGCTACACCTTC. Protein sequence: CSVPGGPIWGDGYTF.

The chain links TRBV6-5 to TRBJ1-1; no clear D. The CDR3 length is 16 residues. From germline, CDR1 is MNHEY and CDR2 SVGAGI. Trimming stripped 5 bases from V and 3 bases from J, with 19 bases between. CDR3 sequence (DNA): TGTGCCAGCAGTATCCCTTTGGGGAAGTGGCACACTGAAGCTTTCTTT. Amino acid sequence: CASSIPLGKWHTEAFF.